This is a list of T cell receptor beta chains from one sample in a study of shared clonotypes between healthy human individuals. Profiling relied on immunoSEQ multiplex PCR, and the TCRdb table lists in-frame clones only, not all of them. The sample lists 2 million to 2.5 million clones, just over 90% occurring once. Sequencing was carried out using naive CD4+ T cells from PBMCs. All receptors come from a man aged 18 to 29 in good health. Some clones in this sample may be carry-over from other donors' samples. Both conserved end residues are part of each CDR3. A D gene is named only where the DNA matches it firmly. For some rows the clone size is stated as once, few or many, or as a class when expanded; others skip it.

j_call | v_call | clone_size | d_call | cdr3_nt | cdr3_aa
TRBJ2-7 | TRBV27 | - | - | TGTGCCAGCAGTTTAACCAGGCTCTCCTACGAGCAGTACTTC | CASSLTRLSYEQYF
TRBJ2-5 | TRBV29-1 | - | - | TGCAGCGTTGAATCGTTCCAAGAGACCCAGTACTTC | CSVESFQETQYF
TRBJ2-5 | TRBV5-1 | - | - | TGCGCCAGCAGCACCGGGCCTCAGGAGACCCAGTACTTC | CASSTGPQETQYF
TRBJ2-7 | TRBV5-4 | - | - | TGTGCCAGCAGCTTGGAGCCCAGGGGATCCTACGAGCAGTACTTC | CASSLEPRGSYEQYF
TRBJ2-4 | TRBV6-5 | - | TRBD1 | TGTGCCAGCAGTCCTCGGACAGGGAGCGGCATTCAGTACTTC | CASSPRTGSGIQYF
TRBJ2-1 | TRBV11-2 | - | - | TGTGCCAGCAGCTCCCTAGGGGCCTGGTACAATGAGCAGTTCTTC | CASSSLGAWYNEQFF
TRBJ2-1 | TRBV5-1 | - | - | TGCGCCAGCAGCTTGGTCTACGGGAGCGCCTACAATGAGCAGTTCTTC | CASSLVYGSAYNEQFF
TRBJ2-3 | TRBV15 | - | TRBD1 | TGTGCCACCAGCATCCTACAGGGGGCGAGCACAGATACGCAGTATTTT | CATSILQGASTDTQYF
TRBJ2-7 | TRBV4-3 | - | TRBD2 | TGCGCCAGCAGCCAAGAACTCGGCGGGAGTTTGAACGAGCAGTACTTC | CASSQELGGSLNEQYF
TRBJ1-5 | TRBV4-1 | few | - | TGCGCCAGCAGCCAAGAGGGGGGGATCAGCAATCAGCCCCAGCATTTT | CASSQEGGISNQPQHF
TRBJ2-6 | TRBV25-1 | once | - | TGTGCCAGCAGTCTGTGGGTTTCTGGGGCCAACGTCCTGACTTTC | CASSLWVSGANVLTF
TRBJ1-2 | TRBV15 | - | TRBD1 | TGTGCCACCAGCAGAGATAAAGTAGTCGGGACAGGGTACGGCTACACCTTC | CATSRDKVVGTGYGYTF
TRBJ1-1 | TRBV29-1 | - | - | TGCAGCGTCCTTCGGGGCGGTAACACTGAAGCTTTCTTT | CSVLRGGNTEAFF
TRBJ2-1 | TRBV7-7 | - | TRBD2 | TGTGCCAGCTCCCGGGGCGGGAGCTCCTACAATGAGCAGTTCTTC | CASSRGGSSYNEQFF